One sample yielded the 13 T cell receptor beta chains listed below, sequenced in a study of persistence of HIV-infected CD4 T cells (dated by TCRdb to about 2020). For these receptors, no antigen is known. The immunoSEQ hsTCRB assay version 4, run in survey mode, was used to sequence TCRbeta repertoires from genomic DNA. The immuneACCESS repertoire file appears here via TCRdb, limited to in-frame rearrangements. These files lack a portion of the clones; in checked studies, under half of the deficit traces to unresolved V genes, and the cause of the others is not known. This sample gives approximately 18,000 clones in total; approximately 64% of them show up just once. The top ten constitute roughly 8.8% of the sample. This specimen's treatment or condition label, interpreted: suppressive antiretroviral therapy. Lysates of CMV-infected fibroblasts at approximately 9.6 ug/mL were used to stimulate the cells. CD4+ T cells that responded were sorted based on upregulation of both CD40 ligand and CD69.

This sample comprised CD4+ T cells sorted from PBMCs after roughly 19-hour stimulation, obtained from a patient who received antiretroviral therapy. Per the publication, the cell subset or site label means: CD40L+CD69+ CD4 T cells responding to CMV lysate. The receptors shown here come from an adult woman with HIV who was CMV-seropositive.

This clone has more than one count but fewer than ten. V usage is TRBV29-1 and J usage is TRBJ1-1; the D gene is possibly TRBD1 (6 bases). The CDR3 has 13 amino acids. Germline CDR1 reads SQVTM; CDR2 reads ANQGSEA. With 4 bases removed from V and 1 base from J, the gap between germline ends came to 10 bases. CDR3 sequence reads: CSVALGANTEAFF. The CDR3 nucleotides are TGCAGCGTTGCCTTGGGGGCGAACACTGAAGCTTTCTTT.

The chain links TRBV30 to TRBJ1-1, with D possibly matching TRBD1 (5 bases). Germline loops: CDR1 GTSNPN, CDR2 SVGIG (reference sequence). The V end was cut by 8 bases, the J end by 1 base, with 17 bases between. The CDR3 runs to 14 residues. The CDR3, as DNA: TGTGCCGGAACCCAGGGCGGTACGAACACTGAAGCTTTCTTT. As protein: CAGTQGGTNTEAFF.

The chain links TRBV1 to TRBJ2-5. TRBV1 is a recognized pseudogene. The length of the CDR3 is 18 residues. CDR3 coding DNA: TGCACCAGCAGCCAGAGGGCACCGGGGGCGCGCTCACAAGAGACCCAGTACTTC. This encodes CTSSQRAPGARSQETQYF.

V is TRBV19 and J is TRBJ2-6; tentatively, D is TRBD1 (6 bases). The ends were cut back, 4 bases at V and 4 bases at J, with 14 bases in the middle. Germline CDR1 reads LNHDA; CDR2 reads SQIVND (reference sequence). The CDR3 has 16 residues. This CDR3 is CASSRGQASGANVLTF. Here the CDR3 DNA reads TGTGCCAGTAGTAGGGGGCAAGCTTCGGGGGCCAACGTCCTGACTTTC. The whole variable domain, remainder taken from reference TRBV19 and TRBJ2-6, is DGGITQSPKYLFRKEGQNVTLSCEQNLNHDAMYWYRQDPGQGLRLIYYSQIVNDFQKGDIAEGYSVSREKKESFPLTVTSAQKNPTAFYLCASSRGQASGANVLTFGAGSRLTVL.

The rearrangement uses TRBV12-5 and TRBJ2-5; unclear D gene. Germline CDR1 is LGHNT and CDR2 is FRNRAP. This CDR3 is built from 12 residues. Trimming removed 6 bases at V and 5 bases at J, with 10 bases between. The CDR3, as DNA: TGTGCTAGTGGACCCCGTTACGAGACCCAGTACTTC. It codes for CASGPRYETQYF.

J is TRBJ1-1 and V is TRBV6-5, with D possibly TRBD1 on 6 matching bases. The germline V gene has CDR1 MNHEY and CDR2 SVGAGI. V was pared by 6 bases and J by 4 bases, with 12 bases between. The CDR3 spans 13 residues. CDR3 amino acids: CASRRQATTEAFF. The CDR3, as DNA: TGTGCCAGCAGGCGACAGGCGACCACTGAAGCTTTCTTT.

CDR3 nucleotide sequence: TGTGCCAGCAGCCAAGATTTCGTTGCAGATACGCAGTATTTT. Protein: CASSQDFVADTQYF. The genes are TRBV4-2 and TRBJ2-3; D call uncertain. This CDR3 contains 14 residues. The germline gives CDR1 LGHNA, CDR2 YNFKEQ. V was cut by 0 bases and J by 4 bases, with 8 bases left in between.

For the CDR3, the DNA is TGTGCCAGCAGTTCCGAAATGGGAAACACCATATATTTT. The encoded protein is CASSSEMGNTIYF. The chain combines TRBV6-5 with TRBJ1-3, with D uncertain. The CDR3 is 13 amino acids. Trimming stripped 4 bases from V and 4 bases from J, with 8 bases between. CDR1 MNHEY and CDR2 SVGAGI come from the germline V gene.

The rearrangement links TRBV7-3 to TRBJ1-2; 7 bases are shared with TRBD1. The CDR3 totals 15 residues. After removal of 5 bases from V and 0 bases from J, the junction contained 6 bases not matched to a gene. The germline CDR1 and CDR2 sequences are SGHTA and FQGTGA. The CDR3 here is CASSPQGGANYGYTF. CDR3 DNA: TGTGCCAGCAGCCCCCAGGGGGGAGCTAACTATGGCTACACCTTC.

The CDR3, as DNA: TGCGCCAGCGGGTTCGGTGGGGTTAATGAAAAACTGTTTTTT. Protein product: CASGFGGVNEKLFF. J is TRBJ1-4 and V is TRBV5-1; D is unclear. This CDR3 comprises 14 residues. Germline loops: CDR1 SGHRS, CDR2 YFSETQ. The V end was cut by 7 bases, the J end by 4 bases, with 14 bases between.

V and J are TRBV5-1 and TRBJ2-5; no clear D gene. Trimming pared 4 bases from V and 1 base from J, leaving 11 bases between. Germline CDR1 reads SGHRS; CDR2 reads YFSETQ. The CDR3 sequence is 14 residues long. The CDR3 region has the DNA TGCGCCAGCAGCCCAACCGCGAGCCAAGAGACCCAGTACTTC. It is translated as CASSPTASQETQYF. The full variable domain, in which reference TRBV5-1 and TRBJ2-5 provide the parts outside the CDR3, is KAGVTQTPRYLIKTRGQQVTLSCSPISGHRSVSWYQQTPGQGLQFLFEYFSETQRNKGNFPGRFSGRQFSNSRSEMNVSTLELGDSALYLCASSPTASQETQYFGPGTRLLVL.

The gene calls are TRBV19 and TRBJ2-3; the D call may be TRBD1 or TRBD2 (5 bases each). Trimming left V 1 base short and J 4 bases short, with 12 bases between. CDR1 LNHDA and CDR2 SQIVND come from the germline V gene (reference sequence). CDR3 length equals 15 residues. The CDR3 sequence is CASSIAGAGADTQYF. CDR3 in DNA: TGTGCCAGTAGTATAGCCGGGGCGGGTGCAGATACGCAGTATTTT.

The rearrangement links TRBV30 to TRBJ1-6, with unresolved D. With 8 bases removed from V and 4 bases from J, the gap between germline ends came to 15 bases. The CDR3 is 14 residues long. Per the germline V gene, CDR1 is GTSNPN and CDR2 is SVGIG (reference sequence). CDR3 nucleotides: TGTGCCAGCTCTATTTCAGGTTATAATTCACCCCTCCACTTT. This gives the protein CASSISGYNSPLHF.